This passage covers 22 T cell receptor beta chains from one sample sequenced in a study of early stage breast cancer tumors. The assay was immunoSEQ multiplex PCR, and TCRdb's table has in-frame clones only and misses some. This sample has roughly 53,000 clones, with about 90% found just once. Input material: blood. The receptors originated from a person between 65 and 80 years old with breast cancer.

V and J are TRBV5-1 and TRBJ1-3; 10 bases are a match to TRBD1. Unmatched junction bases numbered 4, after V lost 0 bases and J lost 4 bases. CDR1 and CDR2 from the germline V gene are SGHRS and YFSETQ. The CDR3 loop spans 16 amino acids. CDR3 bases: TGCGCCAGCAGCTTGGGCGGGACAGGGGCAGGAAACACCATATATTTT. It specifies CASSLGGTGAGNTIYF. The complete variable domain, with remaining parts taken from reference TRBV5-1 and TRBJ1-3, reads KAGVTQTPRYLIKTRGQQVTLSCSPISGHRSVSWYQQTPGQGLQFLFEYFSETQRNKGNFPGRFSGRQFSNSRSEMNVSTLELGDSALYLCASSLGGTGAGNTIYFGEGSWLTVV.

The chain is built from TRBV19 and TRBJ2-2, with TRBD1 matching 9 bases. This CDR3 is built from 15 residues. Germline-derived CDR1 and CDR2 are LNHDA and SQIVND (reference sequence). J lost 4 bases, V lost 5 bases, and 5 bases had no gene match. The CDR3 loop reads CASSPRQGGTGELFF. The CDR3 DNA reads TGTGCCAGTAGTCCCCGACAGGGGGGCACCGGGGAGCTGTTTTTT.

The genes are TRBV5-8 and TRBJ2-2; 9 positions agree with TRBD2. The CDR3 extends over 15 amino acids. Germline-derived CDR1 and CDR2 are SGHTS and YDEGEE. With V trimmed by 4 bases and J by 3 bases, 4 bases remained unmatched. The chain's CDR3 is CASSIRGGDTGELFF. In DNA form, the CDR3 reads TGTGCCAGCAGCATTCGCGGGGGGGACACCGGGGAGCTGTTTTTT.

The J gene is TRBJ2-3, the V gene TRBV7-2; D is unclear. Germline V gene sequence: CDR1 SGHTA, CDR2 FQGNSA. This CDR3 comprises 14 residues. V lost 5 bases, J lost 2 bases, and 11 bases lay in between. In DNA, the CDR3 is TGTGCCAGCAGCCCCATGGCCGTCACAGATACGCAGTATTTT. This translates into CASSPMAVTDTQYF.

The chain links TRBV6-5 to TRBJ2-5; D perhaps matches TRBD1 (6 bases). The CDR3 spans 14 residues. Trimming stripped 6 bases from V and 1 base from J, with 12 bases between. Germline CDR1 MNHEY, CDR2 SVGAGI. Written as DNA, the CDR3 is TGTGCCAGCAGACCTGGGACATTCCAAGAGACCCAGTACTTC. The encoded protein is CASRPGTFQETQYF.

The V call is TRBV10-3, the J call TRBJ1-1; possibly TRBD1 for D (6 bases). Germline CDR1 reads ENHRY; CDR2 reads SYGVKD. The CDR3 contains 14 residues. V shed 7 bases and J shed 6 bases, with 18 bases lying between them. CDR3 amino acids: CAIIQTPGHSEAFF. The CDR3 DNA is TGTGCCATCATCCAGACCCCGGGACATTCTGAAGCTTTCTTT.

J is TRBJ1-2 and V is TRBV9, with D hard to call. The V and J ends lost 1 base and 2 bases respectively, with 18 bases between them. The CDR3 sequence is 17 residues long. The V gene's germline CDR1 is SGDLS and CDR2 YYNGEE. This CDR3 reads CASSVRATPSGNYGYTF. The CDR3 nucleotides are TGTGCCAGCAGCGTAAGGGCAACACCCTCGGGGAACTATGGCTACACCTTC.

The chain links TRBV25-1 to TRBJ1-1, with D unclear. Germline V gene sequence: CDR1 MGHDK, CDR2 SYGVNS. This CDR3 region has 13 residues. Trimming cost V 5 bases and J 2 bases, with 9 bases left between them. The CDR3 DNA is TGTGCCAGCAGTCGGGAAGGAAACACTGAAGCTTTCTTT. Translation gives CASSREGNTEAFF.

The table lists this clone with a count of one. The chain has TRBV29-1 and TRBJ1-4; D is unresolved. V shed 4 bases and J shed 7 bases, with 16 bases lying between them. Germline CDR1 SQVTM, CDR2 ANQGSEA. This CDR3 comprises 14 residues. The CDR3 loop is CSVAGAPVGEKLFF. For the CDR3, the DNA is TGCAGCGTTGCTGGAGCCCCTGTAGGTGAAAAACTGTTTTTT.

The chain is built from TRBV5-1 and TRBJ2-5, with TRBD1 as a possible D gene (5 bases). V lost 2 bases to trimming and J lost 5 bases, with 16 bases between them. The CDR3 loop spans 15 amino acids. Per the germline V gene, CDR1 is SGHRS and CDR2 is YFSETQ. The CDR3 loop is CASSLWGAPVETQYF. In DNA, the CDR3 is TGCGCCAGCAGCTTATGGGGCGCGCCTGTGGAGACCCAGTACTTC.

In its sample, this clone was seen once. The V and J genes are TRBV30 and TRBJ1-6; tentative D call: TRBD1 (5 bases). The CDR3 is 19 amino acids. Trimming removed 1 base at V and 3 bases at J, with 22 bases between. Per germline, CDR1 GTSNPN and CDR2 SVGIG (reference sequence). The DNA for the CDR3 is TGTGCCTGGAGTGATCTCGTGGACATAACTCTGAACTATAATTCACCCCTCCACTTT. It is translated as CAWSDLVDITLNYNSPLHF.

The gene calls are TRBV19 and TRBJ2-5; TRBD1 might be the D (6 bases). Per germline, CDR1 LNHDA and CDR2 SQIVND (reference sequence). The CDR3 contains 14 residues. The V and J ends lost 9 bases and 1 base respectively, with 15 bases between them. The CDR3 sequence: CASRQVGVQETQYF. CDR3 sequence (DNA): TGTGCCAGCCGACAGGTCGGGGTCCAAGAGACCCAGTACTTC.

This clone was picked up one time. This rearrangement joins TRBV5-6 to TRBJ1-3; D unresolved. V was cut by 3 bases and J by 4 bases, with 14 bases left in between. This CDR3 comprises 15 residues. Germline V gives CDR1 SGHDT, CDR2 YYEEEE. CDR3 amino acids: CASSSPGGAGNTIYF. CDR3 bases: TGTGCCAGCAGCTCCCCAGGAGGCGCAGGAAACACCATATATTTT.

This clone came up once. The V call is TRBV5-4, the J call TRBJ2-3, with 7 bases lining up with TRBD1. There are 17 residues in the CDR3. CDR1 SGHNT and CDR2 YYREEE come from the germline V gene (reference sequence). The ends lost 4 bases at V and 5 bases at J; junction bases unmatched: 16. The chain's CDR3 is CASSHKNRGPIQDTQYF. DNA of the CDR3: TGTGCCAGCAGCCATAAAAACAGGGGACCAATACAAGATACGCAGTATTTT.

The rearrangement links TRBV30 to TRBJ1-6; no clear D gene. The CDR3 has 14 amino acids. V lost 3 bases and J lost 7, with 13 bases in between. Germline V gene lookup returns CDR1 GTSNPN and CDR2 SVGIG (reference sequence). The chain's CDR3 is CAWSVGYGNSPLHF. In nucleotides, the CDR3 is TGTGCCTGGAGCGTCGGATACGGGAATTCACCCCTCCACTTT.

This rearrangement joins TRBV6-5 to TRBJ1-4, with a possible D match to TRBD1 (5 bases). The germline V and J ends were trimmed by 2 bases and 0 bases, with 7 bases remaining between them. CDR1 is MNHEY, CDR2 SVGAGI, per germline. CDR3 length equals 15 residues. The DNA of the CDR3 is TGTGCCAGCAGTTACCAGGGTGCAACTAATGAAAAACTGTTTTTT. It translates to CASSYQGATNEKLFF.

The chain recombines TRBV27 with TRBJ2-5, with TRBD2 as a possible D gene (6 bases). In germline, CDR1 is MNHEY, CDR2 SMNVEV (reference sequence). Trimming removed 6 bases at V and 7 bases at J, with 21 bases between. This CDR3 region has 15 residues. The CDR3, as DNA: TGTGCCAGCAGCCCCGAACTGGGAGGACCGAGGACCCAGTACTTC. It yields the protein CASSPELGGPRTQYF.

For this clone: Relative to the germline gene, one junction end is altered; a read error may explain this. The chain uses TRBV2 and TRBJ2-7; 8 bases are a match to TRBD1. This CDR3 has 14 residues. Germline-derived CDR1 and CDR2 are SNHLY and FYNNEI. The CDR3 spells CASSSTGELVSAGF. CDR3 in DNA: TGTGCCAGCAGTTCGACAGGGGAGTTAGTTAGTGCGGGCTTC.

The chain combines TRBV7-2 with TRBJ2-1; no firm D call. The germline V and J ends were trimmed by 2 bases and 8 bases, with 13 bases remaining between them. The germline CDR1 and CDR2 sequences are SGHTA and FQGNSA. The CDR3 contains 14 residues. DNA of the CDR3: TGTGCCAGCAGCTTAAGGCGACTCGGGTATGAGCAGTTCTTC. Its translation: CASSLRRLGYEQFF.

This rearrangement joins TRBV19 to TRBJ2-5; possible D gene TRBD2, 7 bases. The CDR3 has 14 residues. The germline V gene has CDR1 LNHDA and CDR2 SQIVND (reference sequence). Trimming shortened V by 3 bases and J by 4 bases, and 12 bases separated the two germline ends. This CDR3 is CASSIGGAGETQYF. CDR3 coding DNA: TGTGCCAGTAGTATTGGGGGGGCGGGAGAGACCCAGTACTTC.

The chain combines TRBV4-2 with TRBJ2-2; possible D gene TRBD2, 5 bases. The CDR3 sequence is 14 residues long. The V end was cut by 8 bases, the J end by 1 base, with 11 bases between. Germline V gene lookup returns CDR1 LGHNA and CDR2 YNFKEQ. The CDR3 sequence: CASLLGRNTGELFF. The CDR3 DNA reads as TGTGCCAGCCTCTTGGGGAGGAACACCGGGGAGCTGTTTTTT.

This sequence joins TRBV27 and TRBJ1-2; TRBD1 might be the D (5 bases). The germline V and J ends were trimmed by 0 bases and 4 bases, with 9 bases remaining between them. The CDR3 extends over 14 amino acids. The V gene's germline CDR1 is MNHEY and CDR2 SMNVEV (reference sequence). CDR3 DNA sequence: TGTGCCAGCAGTTTATCCCGACAGATCTATGGCTACACCTTC. This translates into CASSLSRQIYGYTF.